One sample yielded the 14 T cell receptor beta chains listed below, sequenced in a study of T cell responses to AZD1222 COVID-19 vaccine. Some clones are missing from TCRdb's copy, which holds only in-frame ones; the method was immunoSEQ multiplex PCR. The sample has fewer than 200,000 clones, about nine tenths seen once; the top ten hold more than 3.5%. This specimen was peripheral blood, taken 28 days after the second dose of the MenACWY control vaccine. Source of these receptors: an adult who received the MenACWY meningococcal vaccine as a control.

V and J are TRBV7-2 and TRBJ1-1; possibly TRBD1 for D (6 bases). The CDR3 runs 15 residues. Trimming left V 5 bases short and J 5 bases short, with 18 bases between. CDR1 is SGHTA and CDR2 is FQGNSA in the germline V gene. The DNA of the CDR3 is TGTGCCAGCAGCCTCGCGGCGGCAGGGGAAACTGAAGCTTTCTTT. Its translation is CASSLAAAGETEAFF.

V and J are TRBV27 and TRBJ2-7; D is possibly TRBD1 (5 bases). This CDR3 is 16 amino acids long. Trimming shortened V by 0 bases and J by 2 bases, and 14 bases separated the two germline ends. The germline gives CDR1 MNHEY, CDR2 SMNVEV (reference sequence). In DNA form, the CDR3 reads TGTGCCAGCAGTTTATCACCAGGGCAACTCACCTACGAGCAGTACTTC. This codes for CASSLSPGQLTYEQYF.

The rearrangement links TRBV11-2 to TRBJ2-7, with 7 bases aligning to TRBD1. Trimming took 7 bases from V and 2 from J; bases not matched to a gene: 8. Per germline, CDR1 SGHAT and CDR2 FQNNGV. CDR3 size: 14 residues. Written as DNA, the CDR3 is TGTGCCAGCACCCAGACAGGGATTGCCTACGAGCAGTACTTC. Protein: CASTQTGIAYEQYF.

This chain's CDR3 is CASSSEGSSYNEQFF. The CDR3 region has the DNA TGTGCCAGCAGCTCAGAGGGTAGCTCCTACAATGAGCAGTTCTTC. This sequence joins TRBV5-5 and TRBJ2-1, with D maybe TRBD2 (5 bases). This CDR3 has 15 residues. V lost 3 bases, J lost 0 bases, and 10 bases lay in between. Germline CDR1 is SGHKS and CDR2 is YYEKEE (reference sequence).

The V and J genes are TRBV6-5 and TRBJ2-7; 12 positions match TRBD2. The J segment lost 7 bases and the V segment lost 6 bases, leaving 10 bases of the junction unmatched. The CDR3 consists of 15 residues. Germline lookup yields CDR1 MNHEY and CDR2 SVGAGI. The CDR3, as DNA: TGTGCCAGCAGGATTGGGCCTAGCGGGAGGGGTGAGCAGTACTTC. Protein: CASRIGPSGRGEQYF.

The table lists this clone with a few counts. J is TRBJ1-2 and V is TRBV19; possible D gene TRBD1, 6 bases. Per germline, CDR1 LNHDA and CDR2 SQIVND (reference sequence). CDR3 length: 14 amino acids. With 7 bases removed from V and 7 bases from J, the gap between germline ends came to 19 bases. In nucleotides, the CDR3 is TGTGCCAGTACGGGGGGCAGGGTATATTTTGGCTACACCTTC. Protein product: CASTGGRVYFGYTF.

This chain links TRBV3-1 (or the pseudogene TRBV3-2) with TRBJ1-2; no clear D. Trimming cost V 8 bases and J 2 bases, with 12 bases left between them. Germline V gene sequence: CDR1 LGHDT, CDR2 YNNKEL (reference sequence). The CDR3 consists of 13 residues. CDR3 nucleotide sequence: TGTGCCAGCTCTACGGCGGGGAACTATGGCTACACCTTC. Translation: CASSTAGNYGYTF.

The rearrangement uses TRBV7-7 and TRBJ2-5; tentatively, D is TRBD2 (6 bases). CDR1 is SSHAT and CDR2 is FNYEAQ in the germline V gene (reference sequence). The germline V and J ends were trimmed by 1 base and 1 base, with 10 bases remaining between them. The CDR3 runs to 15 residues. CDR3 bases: TGTGCCAGCAGCTTAGGTGTGGGGGGCCAAGAGACCCAGTACTTC. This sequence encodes CASSLGVGGQETQYF.

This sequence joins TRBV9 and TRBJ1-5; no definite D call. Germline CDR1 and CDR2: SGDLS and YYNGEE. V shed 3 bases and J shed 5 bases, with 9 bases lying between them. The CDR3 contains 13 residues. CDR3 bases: TGTGCCAGCAGCGAGGACCTAGATCAGCCCCAGCATTTT. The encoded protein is CASSEDLDQPQHF.

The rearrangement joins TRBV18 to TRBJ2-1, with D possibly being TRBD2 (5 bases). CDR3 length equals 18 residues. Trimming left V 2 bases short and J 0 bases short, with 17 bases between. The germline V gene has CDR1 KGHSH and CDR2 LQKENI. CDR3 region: CASSPLSPSGSSYNEQFF. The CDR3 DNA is TGTGCCAGCTCACCATTGTCCCCGAGCGGAAGCTCCTACAATGAGCAGTTCTTC.

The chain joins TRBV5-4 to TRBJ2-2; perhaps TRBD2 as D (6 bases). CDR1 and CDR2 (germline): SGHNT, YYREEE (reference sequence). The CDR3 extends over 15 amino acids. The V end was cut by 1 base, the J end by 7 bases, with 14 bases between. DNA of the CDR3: TGTGCCAGCAGCTTGATGCGTGGGGGGAGCGGGGAGCTGTTTTTT. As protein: CASSLMRGGSGELFF.

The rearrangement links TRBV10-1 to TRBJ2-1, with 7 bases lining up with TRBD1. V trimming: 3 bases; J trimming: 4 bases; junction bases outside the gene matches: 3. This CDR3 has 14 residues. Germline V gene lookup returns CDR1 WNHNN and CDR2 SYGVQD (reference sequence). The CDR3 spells CASSDGTEYNEQFF. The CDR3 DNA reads TGCGCCAGCAGTGACGGGACAGAGTACAATGAGCAGTTCTTC.

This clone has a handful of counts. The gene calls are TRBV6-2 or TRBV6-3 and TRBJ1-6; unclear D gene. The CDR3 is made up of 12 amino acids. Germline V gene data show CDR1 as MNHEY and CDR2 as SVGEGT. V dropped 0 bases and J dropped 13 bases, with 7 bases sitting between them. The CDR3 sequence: CASSYSKGPLHF. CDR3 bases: TGTGCCAGCAGTTACTCGAAAGGGCCCCTCCACTTT.

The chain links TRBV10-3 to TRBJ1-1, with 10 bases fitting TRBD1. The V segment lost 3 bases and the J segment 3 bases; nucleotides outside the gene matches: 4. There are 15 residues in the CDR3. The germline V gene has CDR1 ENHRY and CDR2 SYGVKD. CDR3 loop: CAISDRQGADTEAFF. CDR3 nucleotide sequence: TGTGCCATCAGTGACCGACAGGGGGCGGACACTGAAGCTTTCTTT.